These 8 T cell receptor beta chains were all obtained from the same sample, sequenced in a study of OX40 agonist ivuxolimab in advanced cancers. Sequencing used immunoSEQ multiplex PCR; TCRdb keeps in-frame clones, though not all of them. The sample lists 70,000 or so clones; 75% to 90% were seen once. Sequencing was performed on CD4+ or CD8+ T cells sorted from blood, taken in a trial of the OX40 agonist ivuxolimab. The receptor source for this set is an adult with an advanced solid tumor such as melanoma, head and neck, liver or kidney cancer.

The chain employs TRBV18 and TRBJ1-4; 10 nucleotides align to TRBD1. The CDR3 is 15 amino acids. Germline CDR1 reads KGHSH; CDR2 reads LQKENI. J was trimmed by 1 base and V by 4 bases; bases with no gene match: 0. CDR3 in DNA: TGTGCCAGCTCACGGGACAGGGGAACTAATGAAAAACTGTTTTTT. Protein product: CASSRDRGTNEKLFF.

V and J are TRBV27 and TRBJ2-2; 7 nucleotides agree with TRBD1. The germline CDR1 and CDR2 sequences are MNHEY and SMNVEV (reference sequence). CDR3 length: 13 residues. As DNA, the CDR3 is TGTGCGATCCGACAGGGCGGGACCGGGGAGCTGTTTTTT. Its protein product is CAIRQGGTGELFF.

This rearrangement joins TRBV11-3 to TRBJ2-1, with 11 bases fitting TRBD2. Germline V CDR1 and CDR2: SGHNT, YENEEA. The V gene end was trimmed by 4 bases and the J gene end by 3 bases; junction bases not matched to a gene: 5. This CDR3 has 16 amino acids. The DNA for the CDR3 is TGTGCCAGCAGCTCCCCGGGACTAGCGGTCTACAATGAGCAGTTCTTC. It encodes CASSSPGLAVYNEQFF.

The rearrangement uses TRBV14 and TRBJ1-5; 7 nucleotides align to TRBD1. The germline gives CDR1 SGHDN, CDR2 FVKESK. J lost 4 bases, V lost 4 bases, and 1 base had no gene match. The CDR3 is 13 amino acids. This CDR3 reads CASSPDRNQPQHF. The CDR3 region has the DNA TGTGCCAGCAGCCCGGACAGGAATCAGCCCCAGCATTTT.

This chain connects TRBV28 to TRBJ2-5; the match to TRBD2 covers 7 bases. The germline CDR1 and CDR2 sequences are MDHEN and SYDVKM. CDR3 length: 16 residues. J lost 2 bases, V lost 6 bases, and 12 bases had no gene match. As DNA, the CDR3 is TGTGCCAGCAGGGGGGAGGGCGGTTCCCTTCAAGAGACCCAGTACTTC. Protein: CASRGEGGSLQETQYF.

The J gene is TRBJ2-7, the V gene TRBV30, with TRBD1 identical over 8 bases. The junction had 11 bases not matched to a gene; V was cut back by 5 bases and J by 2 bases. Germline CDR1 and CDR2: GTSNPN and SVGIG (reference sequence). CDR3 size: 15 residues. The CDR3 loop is CAWSRGQGEAYEQYF. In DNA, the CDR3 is TGTGCCTGGTCCCGCGGACAGGGTGAGGCCTACGAGCAGTACTTC.

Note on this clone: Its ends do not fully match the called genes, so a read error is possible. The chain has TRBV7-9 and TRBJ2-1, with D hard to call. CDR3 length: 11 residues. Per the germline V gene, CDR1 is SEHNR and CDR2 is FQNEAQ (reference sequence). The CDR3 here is CASSSDNEQFF. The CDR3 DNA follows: TGTGCCAGCAGCTCCGACAATGAGCAGTTCTTC. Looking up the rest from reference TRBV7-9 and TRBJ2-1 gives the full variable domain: DTGVSQNPRHKITKRGQNVTFRCDPISEHNRLYWYRQTLGQGPEFLTYFQNEAQLEKSRLLSDRFSAERPKGSFSTLEIQRTEQGDSAMYLCASSSDNEQFFGPGTRLTVL.

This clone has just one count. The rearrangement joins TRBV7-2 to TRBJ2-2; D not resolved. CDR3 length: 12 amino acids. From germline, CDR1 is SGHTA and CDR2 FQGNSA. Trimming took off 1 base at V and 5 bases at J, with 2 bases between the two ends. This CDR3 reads CASSLETGELFF. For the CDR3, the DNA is TGTGCCAGCAGCTTAGAAACCGGGGAGCTGTTTTTT.